These T cell receptor beta chains were read from a single sample in a study of blood T cell repertoires in COVID-19. Clones were sequenced by immunoSEQ multiplex PCR, and TCRdb holds only the in-frame ones, with some missing. Of about 170,000 clones in the sample, approximately 89% were seen once. The source material was peripheral blood. These receptors were collected from an older man with acute or convalescent COVID-19. Both conserved end residues are part of each CDR3. The order of the fields is CDR3 length, clone size, V gene, D gene, J gene, CDR3 DNA, CDR3 protein. A D gene is named only where the DNA matches it firmly. Size tells how often a clone was seen (once, few, many) or the class of an expanded clone, and some rows leave it out.

>16|.|TRBV10-2|TRBD1|TRBJ1-2
TGCGCCAGCAGACCCCAACAGGGGGCCGACATTTATGGCTACACCTTC
CASRPQQGADIYGYTF
>14|.|TRBV7-8|.|TRBJ1-2
TGTGCCAGCAGCAAAACAGAATCTCACTATGGCTACACCTTC
CASSKTESHYGYTF
>14|.|TRBV19|TRBD2|TRBJ2-1
TGTGCCAGTAGTATTGGGCGGGAGGTTGGTGAGCAGTTCTTC
CASSIGREVGEQFF
>14|.|TRBV4-2|.|TRBJ2-1
TGTGCCAGCAGCCAAGCGCGCCGGGGGAATGAGCAGTTCTTC
CASSQARRGNEQFF
>15|.|TRBV19|.|TRBJ1-1
TGTGCCAGTAGTACCCCGGACATCCTGGAAACTGAAGCTTTCTTT
CASSTPDILETEAFF
>15|.|TRBV28|TRBD1|TRBJ2-7
TGTGCCAGCAGGCTCCCCGGGACAGCCCCTCAAGAGCAGTACTTC
CASRLPGTAPQEQYF
>14|.|TRBV5-1|.|TRBJ1-4
TGCGCCAGCAGCATACGGACAGCGGATGAAAAACTGTTTTTT
CASSIRTADEKLFF
>14|once|TRBV7-2|TRBD1|TRBJ1-1
TGTGCCAGCAGCTTGACAGGGGCGAACACTGAAGCTTTCTTT
CASSLTGANTEAFF
>12|.|TRBV28|.|TRBJ1-2
TGTGCCAGCAGTTTATCGGACTATGGCTACACCTTC
CASSLSDYGYTF
>15|.|TRBV9|.|TRBJ2-7
TGTGCCAGCAGCGTAGGTGGGACTGCACTAGGGGAGCAGTACTTC
CASSVGGTALGEQYF
>16|.|TRBV4-2|.|TRBJ1-4
TGTGCCAGCAGCCTCGCCCGGGGGTCGGCGGAGGAAAAACTGTTTTTT
CASSLARGSAEEKLFF
>16|.|TRBV5-1|TRBD1|TRBJ2-2
TGCGCCAGCAGCCAGCAGACAGGGTTCAACACCGGGGAGCTGTTTTTT
CASSQQTGFNTGELFF
>12|few|TRBV12-3/TRBV12-4|TRBD1|TRBJ1-4
TGTGCCAGCAGTTGGGGACAGGGGCAACTGTTTTTT
CASSWGQGQLFF
>13|.|TRBV5-1|TRBD1|TRBJ2-1
TGCGCCAGCAGCTCGACAGGGCCCAATGAGCAGTTCTTC
CASSSTGPNEQFF
>15|.|TRBV14|TRBD2|TRBJ2-1
TGTGCCAGCAGCCTAGGGACTAGCTTTTACAATGAGCAGTTCTTC
CASSLGTSFYNEQFF
>16|.|TRBV2|.|TRBJ1-5
TGTGCCAGCAGTGAAGCCTACTTGCGGGGGAGTCAGCCCCAGCATTTT
CASSEAYLRGSQPQHF
>13|.|TRBV5-1|.|TRBJ2-5
TGCGCCAGCAGCCCCGGACTAAAGGAGACCCAGTACTTC
CASSPGLKETQYF
>15|.|TRBV4-3|.|TRBJ1-5
TGCGCCAGCAGTCCAACCCGACAGAACAATCAGCCCCAGCATTTT
CASSPTRQNNQPQHF
>13|once|TRBV5-5|.|TRBJ1-1
TGTGCCAGCAGCTCCCGGAGGAACACTGAAGCTTTCTTT
CASSSRRNTEAFF
>12|.|TRBV27|.|TRBJ1-1
TGTGCCAGCAGTTTATTCGGGGGAGAAGCTTTCTTT
CASSLFGGEAFF
>16|.|TRBV11-2|.|TRBJ2-7
TGTGCCAGCAGACCCTACGGGAGATTGATGAGCTACGAGCAGTACTTC
CASRPYGRLMSYEQYF
>16|.|TRBV4-3|.|TRBJ1-3
TGCGCCAGCAGCCCACCCCGGGGGGGCGCTGGAAACACCATATATTTT
CASSPPRGGAGNTIYF
>15|.|TRBV5-1|.|TRBJ2-7
TGCGCCAGCAGCTGGAGGACGGAACACTCCTACGAGCAGTACTTC
CASSWRTEHSYEQYF
>13|few|TRBV14|TRBD1|TRBJ2-7
TGTGCCAGCAGCCAAGGTGACAGGGCAGAGCAGTACTTC
CASSQGDRAEQYF
>16|.|TRBV10-3|TRBD2|TRBJ2-1
TGTGCCATCAGCGGACTAGCGGGGAGCTCCTACAATGAGCAGTTCTTC
CAISGLAGSSYNEQFF
>12|.|TRBV3-1/TRBV3-2|.|TRBJ1-5
TGTGCCAGCAGCCAAGACCTTCAGCCCCAGCATTTT
CASSQDLQPQHF
>15|.|TRBV28|TRBD2|TRBJ2-5
TGTGCCAGCAGTTTAACGGGGGGGCCTCGGGAGACCCAGTACTTC
CASSLTGGPRETQYF
>15|once|TRBV6-6|TRBD1|TRBJ1-6
TGTGCCAGCAGCTACCGGGACAGCCTGAATTCACCCCTCCACTTT
CASSYRDSLNSPLHF
>17|.|TRBV3-1/TRBV3-2|.|TRBJ1-3
TGTGCCAGCAGCCAAGATCCCCCAGGGCCCCCTGGAAACACCATATATTTT
CASSQDPPGPPGNTIYF
>17|.|TRBV27|.|TRBJ2-1
TGTGCCAGCAGTTCCCCCTCTACCCCGAGCTCCTACAATGAGCAGTTCTTC
CASSSPSTPSSYNEQFF
>14|few|TRBV6-4|TRBD1|TRBJ2-1
TGTGCCAGCAGTGATAGGGACAGGTCGGATGAGCAGTTCTTC
CASSDRDRSDEQFF
>13|.|TRBV3-1/TRBV3-2|.|TRBJ1-6
TGTGCCAGCAGGGACAGATATAATTCACCCCTCCACTTT
CASRDRYNSPLHF
>14|.|TRBV7-9|.|TRBJ2-7
TGTGCCAGCAGCCTAATTGGACAGCCCTACGAGCAGTACTTC
CASSLIGQPYEQYF
>16|.|TRBV27|.|TRBJ1-4
TGTGCCAGCAGTTTATCTCCCACATCAACTAATGAAAAACTGTTTTTT
CASSLSPTSTNEKLFF
>16|.|TRBV7-2|TRBD1|TRBJ1-2
TGTGCCAGCAGCCCCCAAGGCCCGGGACAGGGGGAGGGCTACACCTTC
CASSPQGPGQGEGYTF
>14|.|TRBV19|TRBD1|TRBJ1-1
TGTGCCAGTAGTCCTTGGGACAGACCCACCGAAGCTTTCTTT
CASSPWDRPTEAFF
>13|.|TRBV18|.|TRBJ2-5
TGTGCCAGCTCAGTTTCACAGGAAGAGACCCAGTACTTC
CASSVSQEETQYF
>16|.|TRBV7-9|TRBD2|TRBJ2-1
TGTGCCAGCAGCCCAGGGACTAGCGGTTCCTACAATGAGCAGTTCTTC
CASSPGTSGSYNEQFF
>17|.|TRBV10-3|TRBD2|TRBJ2-1
TGTGCCATCAGTGAGTTTCAGCCTAGCGGGGGGTACAATGAGCAGTTCTTC
CAISEFQPSGGYNEQFF
>12|.|TRBV10-1|.|TRBJ2-7
TGCGCCAGCACCATACGGACAGACGAGCAGTACTTC
CASTIRTDEQYF